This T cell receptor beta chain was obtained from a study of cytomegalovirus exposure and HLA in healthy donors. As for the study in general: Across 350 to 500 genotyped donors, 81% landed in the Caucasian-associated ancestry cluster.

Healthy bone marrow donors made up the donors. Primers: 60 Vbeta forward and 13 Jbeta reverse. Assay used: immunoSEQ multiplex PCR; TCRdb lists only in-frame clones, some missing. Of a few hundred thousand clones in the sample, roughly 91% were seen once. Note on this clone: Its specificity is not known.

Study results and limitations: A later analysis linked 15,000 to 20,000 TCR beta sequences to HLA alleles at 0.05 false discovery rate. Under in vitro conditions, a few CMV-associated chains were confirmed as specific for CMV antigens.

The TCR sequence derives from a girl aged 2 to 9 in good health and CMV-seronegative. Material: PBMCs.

CDR3 loop: CASSPLGGQGLYF. As DNA, the CDR3 is TGTGCCAGCTCACCCCTCGGGGGGCAAGGGCTGTACTTC. J is TRBJ2-7 and V is TRBV18; weak D call: TRBD2 (7 bases). Germline CDR1 is KGHSH and CDR2 is LQKENI. This CDR3 spans 13 amino acids. Trimming took 3 bases from V and 12 from J, leaving 18 bases between them.